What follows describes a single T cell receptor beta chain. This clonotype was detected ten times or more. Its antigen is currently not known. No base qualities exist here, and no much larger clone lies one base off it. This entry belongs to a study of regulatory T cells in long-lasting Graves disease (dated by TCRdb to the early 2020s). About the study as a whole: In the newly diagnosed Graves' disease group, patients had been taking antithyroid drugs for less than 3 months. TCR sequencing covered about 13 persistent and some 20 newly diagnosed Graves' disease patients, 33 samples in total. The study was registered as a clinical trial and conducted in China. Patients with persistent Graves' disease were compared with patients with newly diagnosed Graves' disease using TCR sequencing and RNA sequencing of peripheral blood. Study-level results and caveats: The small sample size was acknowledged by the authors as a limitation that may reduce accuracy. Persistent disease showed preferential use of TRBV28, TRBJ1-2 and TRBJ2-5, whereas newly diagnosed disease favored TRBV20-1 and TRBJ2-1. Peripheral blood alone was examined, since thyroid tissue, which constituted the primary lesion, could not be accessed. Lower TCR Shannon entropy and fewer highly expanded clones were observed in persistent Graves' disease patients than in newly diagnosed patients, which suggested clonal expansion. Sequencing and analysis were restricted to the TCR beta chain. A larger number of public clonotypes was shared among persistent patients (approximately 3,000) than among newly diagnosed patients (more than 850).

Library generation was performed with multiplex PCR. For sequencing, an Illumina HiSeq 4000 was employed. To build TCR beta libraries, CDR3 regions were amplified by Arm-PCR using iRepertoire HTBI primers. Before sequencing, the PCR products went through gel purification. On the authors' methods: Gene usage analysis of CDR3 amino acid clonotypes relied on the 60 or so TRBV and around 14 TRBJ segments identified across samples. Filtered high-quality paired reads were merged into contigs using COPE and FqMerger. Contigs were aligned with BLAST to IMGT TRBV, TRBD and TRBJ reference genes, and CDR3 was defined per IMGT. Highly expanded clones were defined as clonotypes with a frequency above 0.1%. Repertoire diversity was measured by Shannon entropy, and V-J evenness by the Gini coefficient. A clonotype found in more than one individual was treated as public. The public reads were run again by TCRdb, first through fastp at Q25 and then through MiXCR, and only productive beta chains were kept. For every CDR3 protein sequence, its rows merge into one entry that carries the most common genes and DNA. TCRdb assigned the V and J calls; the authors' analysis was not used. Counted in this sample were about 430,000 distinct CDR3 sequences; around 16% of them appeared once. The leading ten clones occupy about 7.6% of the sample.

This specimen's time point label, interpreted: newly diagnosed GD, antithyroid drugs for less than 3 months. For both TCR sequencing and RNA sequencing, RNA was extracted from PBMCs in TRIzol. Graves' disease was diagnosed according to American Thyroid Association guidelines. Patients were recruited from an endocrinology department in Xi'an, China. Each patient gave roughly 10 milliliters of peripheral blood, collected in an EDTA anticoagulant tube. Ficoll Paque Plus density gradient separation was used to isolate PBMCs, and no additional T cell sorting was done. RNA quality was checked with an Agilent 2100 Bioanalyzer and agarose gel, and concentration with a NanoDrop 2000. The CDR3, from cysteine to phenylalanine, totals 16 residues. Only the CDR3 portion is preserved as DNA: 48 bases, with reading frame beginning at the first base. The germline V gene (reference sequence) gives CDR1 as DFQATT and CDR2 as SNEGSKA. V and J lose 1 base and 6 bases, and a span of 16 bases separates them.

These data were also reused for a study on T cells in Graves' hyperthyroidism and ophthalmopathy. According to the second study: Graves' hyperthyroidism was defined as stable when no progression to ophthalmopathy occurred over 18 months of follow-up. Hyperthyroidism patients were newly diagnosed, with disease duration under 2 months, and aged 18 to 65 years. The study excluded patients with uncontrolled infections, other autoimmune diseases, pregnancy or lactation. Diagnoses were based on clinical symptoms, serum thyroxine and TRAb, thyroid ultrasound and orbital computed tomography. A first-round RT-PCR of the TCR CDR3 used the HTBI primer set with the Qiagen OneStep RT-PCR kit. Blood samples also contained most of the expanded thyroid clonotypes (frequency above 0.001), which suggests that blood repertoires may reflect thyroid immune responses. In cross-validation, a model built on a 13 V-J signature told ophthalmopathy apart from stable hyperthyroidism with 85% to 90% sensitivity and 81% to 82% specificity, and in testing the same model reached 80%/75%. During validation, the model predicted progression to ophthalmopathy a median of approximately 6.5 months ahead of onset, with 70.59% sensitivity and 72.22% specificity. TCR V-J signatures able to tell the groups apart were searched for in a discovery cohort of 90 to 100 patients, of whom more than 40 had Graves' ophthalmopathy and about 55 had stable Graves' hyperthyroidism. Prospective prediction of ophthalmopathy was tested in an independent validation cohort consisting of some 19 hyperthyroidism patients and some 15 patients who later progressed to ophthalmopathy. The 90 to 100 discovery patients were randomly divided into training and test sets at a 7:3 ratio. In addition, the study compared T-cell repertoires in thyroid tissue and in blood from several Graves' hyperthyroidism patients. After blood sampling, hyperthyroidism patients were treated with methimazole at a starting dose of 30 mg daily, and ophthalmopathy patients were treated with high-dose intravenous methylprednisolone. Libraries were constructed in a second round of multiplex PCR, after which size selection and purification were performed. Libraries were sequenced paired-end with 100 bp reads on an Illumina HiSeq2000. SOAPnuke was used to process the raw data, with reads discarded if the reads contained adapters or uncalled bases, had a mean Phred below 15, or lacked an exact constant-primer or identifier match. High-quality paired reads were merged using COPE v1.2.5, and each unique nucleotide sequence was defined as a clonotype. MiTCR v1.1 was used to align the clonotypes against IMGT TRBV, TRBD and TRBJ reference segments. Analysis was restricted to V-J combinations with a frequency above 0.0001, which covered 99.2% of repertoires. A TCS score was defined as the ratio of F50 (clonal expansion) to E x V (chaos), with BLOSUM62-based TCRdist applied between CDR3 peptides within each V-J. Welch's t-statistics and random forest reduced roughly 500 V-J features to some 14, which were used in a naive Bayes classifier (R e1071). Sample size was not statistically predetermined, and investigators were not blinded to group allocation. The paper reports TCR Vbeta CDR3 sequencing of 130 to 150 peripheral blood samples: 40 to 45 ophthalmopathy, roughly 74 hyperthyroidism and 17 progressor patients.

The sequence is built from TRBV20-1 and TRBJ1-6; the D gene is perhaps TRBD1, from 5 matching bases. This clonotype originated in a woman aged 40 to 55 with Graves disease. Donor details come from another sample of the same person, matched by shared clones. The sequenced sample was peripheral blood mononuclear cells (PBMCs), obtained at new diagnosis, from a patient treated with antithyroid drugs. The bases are TGCAGTGCTAGAGCCCTGGGGGGAGACAGTAATTCACCCCTCCACTTT. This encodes CSARALGGDSNSPLHF.